This TCR beta chain is drawn from a study of shared clonotypes between healthy human individuals. Across the study: Each donor had three CD4 naive, three CD4 memory, two CD8 naive and one CD8 memory plate. Broader study findings: Even with large depth, rarefaction showed that sorted-subset sequencing was incomplete.

Into CD45RA+ naive and CD45RA-negative memory subsets, the CD4+ cells were split. With respect to this clone: Its target is unknown. Other nucleotide sequences from this sample produce the same CDR3.

Germline lookup yields CDR1 LNHDA and CDR2 SQIVND (reference sequence). V shed 3 bases and J shed 3 bases, with 8 bases lying between them. This CDR3 is built from 14 residues. The assay was immunoSEQ multiplex PCR, and TCRdb's table has in-frame clones only and misses some. This table holds 2 million to 3 million clones, approximately 93% found once. The sequenced sample consisted of naive CD4+ T cells from PBMCs. Indicated subset: CD45RA+ positively selected. The source of this sequence is a man between 18 and 29 years old in good health. Some clones in this sample may be carry-over from other donors' samples. The V call is TRBV19, the J call TRBJ1-4; D uncertain. CDR3 in DNA: TGTGCCAGTAGTATCGGACGGGCTAATGAAAAACTGTTTTTT. It is translated as CASSIGRANEKLFF.